This TCR beta chain appears in the sequencing data of a study of shared clonotypes between healthy human individuals. Study results and caveats: The four-donor shared clonotypes exceeded non-shared clonotypes in generation probability, with non-shared ones scoring lower. Genetic and exposure-history diversity was limited by the few donors. It was observed that 5% to 6.5% of naive CD4 clonotypes were shared across several donors.

As concerns this clone: Antigen: not known.

Germline CDR1 and CDR2: LGHNA and YNFKEQ. Trimming left V 4 bases short and J 7 bases short, with 20 bases between. The CDR3 covers 16 residues. Repertoires were generated with immunoSEQ multiplex PCR, while TCRdb's copy carries only in-frame clones and drops some. The sample shows approximately 620,000 clones, more than 95% of them seen only once. This clonotype was sampled from a woman in her twenties or thirties in good health. The specimen was naive CD4+ T cells sorted from blood. As for subset: CD45RA+ positively selected. V usage is TRBV4-2 and J usage is TRBJ2-1; no clear D gene. The CDR3, as DNA: TGTGCCAGCAGCCCAGCAGAGGTCCCAAGGGTGAATGAGCAGTTCTTC. This translates into CASSPAEVPRVNEQFF.